This T cell receptor beta chain was observed in a study of T cell responses to AZD1222 COVID-19 vaccine. Broader study findings: Breadth and depth of Spike-specific TCRs rose after two AZD1222 doses.

About this clone itself: Its target is unknown.

Assay: immunoSEQ multiplex PCR; the TCRdb copy retains only in-frame clones and omits some. The table has about 120,000 clones, 75% to 90% seen once. The CDR3 spans 21 residues. V was pared by 3 bases and J by 4 bases, with 30 bases between. The starting material was peripheral blood, obtained 28 days after the second AZD1222 dose. The chain employs TRBV23-1 and TRBJ1-4; TRBD1 might be the D (6 bases). TRBV23-1 belongs to the ORF category, with a function that is uncertain. This TCR came from an adult who received the AZD1222 COVID-19 vaccine. This CDR3 is CASSHPSGGGPQGGFNEKLFF. For the CDR3, the DNA is TGCGCCAGCAGTCATCCTTCGGGGGGTGGCCCACAGGGAGGATTTAATGAAAAACTGTTTTTT.